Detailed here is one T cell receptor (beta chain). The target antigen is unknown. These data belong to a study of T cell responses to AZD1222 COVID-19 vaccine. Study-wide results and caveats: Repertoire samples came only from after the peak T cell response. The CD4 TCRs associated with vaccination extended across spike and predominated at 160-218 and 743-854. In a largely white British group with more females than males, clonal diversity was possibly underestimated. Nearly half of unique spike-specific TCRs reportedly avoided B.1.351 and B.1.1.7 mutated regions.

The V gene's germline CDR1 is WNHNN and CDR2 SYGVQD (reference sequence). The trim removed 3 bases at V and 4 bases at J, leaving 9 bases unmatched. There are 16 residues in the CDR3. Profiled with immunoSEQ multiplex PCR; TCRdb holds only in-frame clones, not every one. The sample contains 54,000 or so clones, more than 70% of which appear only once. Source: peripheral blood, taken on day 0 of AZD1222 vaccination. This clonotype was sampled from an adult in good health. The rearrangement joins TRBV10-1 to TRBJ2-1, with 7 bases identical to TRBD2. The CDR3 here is CASSEVQAGFYNEQFF. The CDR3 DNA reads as TGCGCCAGCAGTGAAGTTCAAGCGGGGTTTTACAATGAGCAGTTCTTC.